The 18 T cell receptor beta chains in this list originate from one sample, sequenced in a study of CD8 T cells in ankylosing spondylitis. TCRdb processed the 5' RACE reads anew with MiXCR; each CDR3 protein has one entry. The sample carries 250,000 or so distinct CDR3 sequences, around 10% recorded once. The specimen sequenced was blood, either unsorted or a sorted T cell fraction (not recorded which). Every receptor here comes from a male donor with ankylosing spondylitis or in good health (not recorded which).

This clonotype was picked up many times. The chain is built from TRBV10-3 and TRBJ2-2; 8 positions match TRBD2. Germline V gives CDR1 ENHRY, CDR2 SYGVKD. The CDR3 extends over 13 amino acids. V lost 8 bases to trimming and J lost 5 bases; unmatched junction nucleotides: 4. CDR3 residues: CAIPAGATGELFF. CDR3 nucleotide sequence: TGTGCCATCCCAGCGGGAGCAACCGGGGAGCTGTTTTTT.

This clonotype was picked up many times. The V gene is TRBV10-3, the J gene TRBJ1-2, with D hard to call. Germline lookup yields CDR1 ENHRY and CDR2 SYGVKD. V dropped 3 bases and J dropped 4 bases, with 9 bases sitting between them. The CDR3 has 13 amino acids. The CDR3 DNA sequence: TGTGCCATCAGTGACGGGGTAGGCTATGGCTACACCTTC. Amino acid sequence: CAISDGVGYGYTF.

This clonotype came up many times. The chain is built from TRBV6-5 and TRBJ2-7; D is unclear. The CDR3 sequence is 12 residues long. Germline V CDR1 and CDR2: MNHEY, SVGAGI. The V and J ends lost 2 bases and 5 bases respectively, with 7 bases between them. The CDR3 region has the DNA TGTGCCAGCAGTTACCGCCAAAACGAGCAGTACTTC. Translated, it gives CASSYRQNEQYF.

This clonotype was counted at least ten times. V usage is TRBV6-5 and J usage is TRBJ1-1; D is unresolved. V shed 10 bases and J shed 6 bases, with 15 bases lying between them. CDR3 size: 12 residues. Germline V CDR1 and CDR2: MNHEY, SVGAGI. In DNA, the CDR3 is TGTGCCAACCCCCCCGGGCAGGCTGAAGCTTTCTTT. Encoded protein: CANPPGQAEAFF.

This clonotype has ten or more counts. The V gene is TRBV20-1, the J gene TRBJ2-5, with D possibly matching TRBD2 (5 bases). This CDR3 has 14 residues. Germline loops: CDR1 DFQATT, CDR2 SNEGSKA (reference sequence). V was shortened by 0 bases and J by 3 bases, with 11 bases between the two germline ends. In nucleotides, the CDR3 is TGCAGTGCTAGAGATCTCCGAGCGGAAGAGACCCAGTACTTC. Residues: CSARDLRAEETQYF.

This chain connects TRBV20-1 to TRBJ2-7; TRBD1 agrees at 9 bases. The J segment lost 2 bases and the V segment lost 5 bases, leaving 7 bases of the junction unmatched. Per the germline V gene, CDR1 is DFQATT and CDR2 is SNEGSKA (reference sequence). This CDR3 has 14 residues. CDR3 sequence (DNA): TGCAGTGCTTTCCGGGACAGGGTTACCTACGAGCAGTACTTC. Translating it yields CSAFRDRVTYEQYF.

This clonotype was observed a handful of times. This rearrangement joins TRBV25-1 to TRBJ2-1; possible D gene TRBD2, 5 bases. CDR3 length: 12 amino acids. The germline V gene has CDR1 MGHDK and CDR2 SYGVNS. V lost 2 bases, J lost 9 bases, and 8 bases lay in between. CDR3 amino acids: CASSEGLREQFF. CDR3 bases: TGTGCCAGCAGTGAAGGACTCCGTGAGCAGTTCTTC. Full variable domain (missing parts from reference TRBV25-1 and TRBJ2-1): EADIYQTPRYLVIGTGKKITLECSQTMGHDKMYWYQQDPGMELHLIHYSYGVNSTEKGDLSSESTVSRIRTEHFPLTLESARPSHTSQYLCASSEGLREQFFGPGTRLTVL.

The V and J genes are TRBV20-1 and TRBJ2-3; no definite D call. Per the germline V gene, CDR1 is DFQATT and CDR2 is SNEGSKA (reference sequence). Trimming stripped 4 bases from V and 6 bases from J, with 14 bases between. CDR3 size: 13 residues. CDR3 DNA sequence: TGCAGTGCTATGCCCTCGACTGCGGATACGCAGTATTTT. As protein: CSAMPSTADTQYF.

The chain is built from TRBV20-1 and TRBJ1-2; D is undetermined. Between the trimmed V and J ends, which lost 7 bases and 7 bases, there was a span of 16 bases. Germline V CDR1 and CDR2: DFQATT, SNEGSKA (reference sequence). This CDR3 has 12 amino acids. In nucleotides, the CDR3 is TGCAGTGGTGCCCCGGAATATGGTGGCTACACCTTC. This gives the protein CSGAPEYGGYTF.

Many counts were recorded for this clonotype. As DNA, the CDR3 is TGCAGTGCTAGAGATCGCGGCTACTCCTACAATGAGCAGTTCTTC. Its protein is CSARDRGYSYNEQFF. The V call is TRBV20-1, the J call TRBJ2-1; D not resolved. CDR1 is DFQATT, CDR2 SNEGSKA, per germline (reference sequence). Between the trimmed V and J ends, which lost 0 bases and 0 bases, there was a span of 9 bases. The CDR3 loop spans 15 amino acids.

This clonotype was observed many times. The chain carries TRBV20-1 and TRBJ1-5; 12 bases are a match to TRBD1. Germline CDR1 DFQATT, CDR2 SNEGSKA (reference sequence). CDR3 length equals 14 residues. Trimming at V came to 6 bases and at J to 6 bases, leaving 6 bases not matched to a gene. CDR3 DNA sequence: TGCAGTGCCATCCGGGACAGGGGGCCTCAGCCCCAGCATTTT. The encoded protein is CSAIRDRGPQPQHF.

Comment on this clonotype: A much larger clonotype is one base distant, so this may be a read error. The chain employs TRBV12-3 or TRBV12-4 and TRBJ2-3, with 9 bases fitting TRBD2. This CDR3 is built from 13 residues. The CDR3 reads CTSSPSLAGAQYF. The DNA of the CDR3 is TGTACCAGCAGTCCATCATTAGCGGGGGCGCAGTATTTT.

This clonotype was counted at least ten times. The chain links TRBV5-1 to TRBJ2-3; the D is unclear. Germline CDR1 SGHRS, CDR2 YFSETQ. Trimming took 3 bases from V and 2 from J, leaving 10 bases between them. The CDR3 spans 14 residues. Here the CDR3 reads CASSSQTFTDTQYF. The CDR3 region has the DNA TGCGCCAGCAGCTCCCAGACGTTCACAGATACGCAGTATTTT.

This clonotype was seen ten or more times. The V gene is TRBV5-1, the J gene TRBJ2-3; D unresolved. Germline values: CDR1 SGHRS, CDR2 YFSETQ. The CDR3 runs to 15 residues. V was pared by 0 bases and J by 0 bases, with 8 bases between. The CDR3 DNA reads TGCGCCAGCAGCTTGGGAGTTACTAGCACAGATACGCAGTATTTT. Its translation is CASSLGVTSTDTQYF.

This clonotype was seen more than once but under ten times. The chain carries TRBV5-6 and TRBJ2-7; D possibly corresponds to TRBD2 (6 bases). The CDR3 extends over 13 amino acids. V lost 4 bases to trimming and J lost 7 bases, with 15 bases between them. Germline V gene sequence: CDR1 SGHDT, CDR2 YYEEEE. CDR3: CASSPGTPLEQYF. The CDR3 region has the DNA TGTGCCAGCAGCCCCGGGACTCCCCTGGAGCAGTACTTC.

The CDR3, as DNA: TGTGCCAGCAGTTACTCCCCAGGGGGATATCGGTACGAGCAGTACTTC. Translation gives CASSYSPGGYRYEQYF. The chain uses TRBV6-2 or TRBV6-3 and TRBJ2-7, with 7 bases aligning to TRBD1. The V gene's germline CDR1 is MNHEY and CDR2 SVGEGT. CDR3 length: 16 amino acids. The trim removed 0 bases at V and 4 bases at J, leaving 9 bases unmatched.

This clonotype was counted a few times. One base away lies a much larger clone, so this may be a sequencing read error. The DNA of the CDR3 is TGCAGTGCTACCCCCTCGGGCTATAGCAATCAGCTCCAGCATTTT. Amino acids: CSATPSGYSNQLQHF. The chain combines TRBV20-1 with TRBJ1-5; D gene unclear. The CDR3 covers 15 residues. Looked up from germline, CDR1 is DFQATT and CDR2 is SNEGSKA (reference sequence).

This clonotype was picked up a small number of times. The genes are TRBV5-1 and TRBJ1-5; maybe TRBD1 (6 bases). V lost 0 bases and J 8 bases, leaving 12 bases between the germline ends. CDR3 length equals 14 residues. Germline V gene sequence: CDR1 SGHRS, CDR2 YFSETQ. DNA for the CDR3: TGCGCCAGCAGCTTGGGAGACAGGAATGAGCCCCAGCATTTT. This translates into CASSLGDRNEPQHF.